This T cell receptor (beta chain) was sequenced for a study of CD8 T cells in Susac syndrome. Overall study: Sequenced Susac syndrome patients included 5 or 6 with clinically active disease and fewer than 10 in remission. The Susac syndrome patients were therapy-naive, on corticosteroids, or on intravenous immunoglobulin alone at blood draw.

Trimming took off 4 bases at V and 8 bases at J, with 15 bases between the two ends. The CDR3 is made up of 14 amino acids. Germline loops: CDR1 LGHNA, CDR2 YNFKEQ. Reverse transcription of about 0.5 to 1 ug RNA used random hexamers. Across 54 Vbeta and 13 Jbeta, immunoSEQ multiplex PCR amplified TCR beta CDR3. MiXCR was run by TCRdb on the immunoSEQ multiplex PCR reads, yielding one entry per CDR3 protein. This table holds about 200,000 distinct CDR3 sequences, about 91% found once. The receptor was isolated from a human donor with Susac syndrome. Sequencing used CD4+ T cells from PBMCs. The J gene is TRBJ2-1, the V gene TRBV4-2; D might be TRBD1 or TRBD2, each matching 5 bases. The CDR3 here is CASSPGTSRYEQFF. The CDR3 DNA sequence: TGTGCCAGCAGCCCCGGGACCAGCCGTTATGAGCAGTTCTTC.